These T cell receptor beta chains were read from a single sample in a study of blood T cell repertoires in COVID-19. The data were produced by immunoSEQ multiplex PCR, yet TCRdb's version contains in-frame clones alone and is incomplete. The sample lists about 200,000 clones, around 87% occurring once. The specimen sequenced was peripheral blood. The receptors derive from a man aged 60 to 75 with acute or convalescent COVID-19. Both conserved end residues are part of each CDR3. D genes are given only for firm matches. Size values are once, few and many counts, or a class for expanded clones, and some rows have none.

clone_size,d_call,j_call,v_call,cdr3_nt,cdr3_aa
NA,NA,TRBJ1-1,TRBV6-5,TGTGCCAGCAGTTACGGCAGGGTAAACACTGAAGCTTTCTTT,CASSYGRVNTEAFF
NA,TRBD1,TRBJ1-5,TRBV7-2,TGTGCCAGCAGCCTGACAGGGCTGAGCAATCAGCCCCAGCATTTT,CASSLTGLSNQPQHF
NA,TRBD1,TRBJ1-5,TRBV24-1,TGTGCCACCAGTGATTCGGACAGGGACCCTAATCAGCCCCAGCATTTT,CATSDSDRDPNQPQHF
NA,TRBD1,TRBJ1-2,TRBV28,TGTGCCAGCAGTTTGGTGGGACAGGTCTTTGGCTACACCTTC,CASSLVGQVFGYTF
NA,NA,TRBJ2-2,TRBV28,TGTGCGATTCCACACGGGTCTAGTCACACCGGGGAGCTGTTTTTT,CAIPHGSSHTGELFF
NA,TRBD1,TRBJ1-2,TRBV18,TGTGCCAGCTCACCACCGGACAGGAGGAACTATGGCTACACCTTC,CASSPPDRRNYGYTF
NA,TRBD1,TRBJ1-2,TRBV7-9,TGTGCCAGCAGCTTAGGCCCGGGACAGGGGGTAGGTGGCTACACCTTC,CASSLGPGQGVGGYTF
many,TRBD1,TRBJ2-1,TRBV7-8,TGTGCCAGCAGCTCCGAGGACAGGGTGGCCTACAATGAGCAGTTCTTC,CASSSEDRVAYNEQFF
NA,NA,TRBJ2-7,TRBV9,TGTGCCAGCAGCGTAGGGGAGGTCAACTCCTACGAGCAGTACTTC,CASSVGEVNSYEQYF
NA,NA,TRBJ1-6,TRBV3-1/TRBV3-2,TGTGCCAGCAGCCAGGAGGGGAAGGAGGAAGAGCCCGGACATCGGTTTAATTCACCCCTCCACTTT,CASSQEGKEEEPGHRFNSPLHF
once,NA,TRBJ2-5,TRBV6-5,TGTGCCAGCAGTCTGCCGGGGACACAAGAGACCCAGTACTTC,CASSLPGTQETQYF
once,NA,TRBJ2-1,TRBV24-1,TGTGCCACCAGTAGGAGGGGGGGGGTTGAGCAGTTCTTC,CATSRRGGVEQFF
NA,NA,TRBJ1-3,TRBV6-5,TGTGCCAGCAGTTACTCCGGAGACAGGATTAACACCATATATTTT,CASSYSGDRINTIYF
NA,TRBD2,TRBJ2-1,TRBV5-8,TGTGCCAGCAGCACGACCGGGACTAGCGGGGGGGGGAATGAGCAGTTCTTC,CASSTTGTSGGGNEQFF
few,TRBD2,TRBJ2-2,TRBV7-7,TGTGCCAGCAGCTTAGCGCGTGGGAGCGGGGGACGAACCGGGGAGCTGTTTTTT,CASSLARGSGGRTGELFF
NA,TRBD2,TRBJ2-1,TRBV6-5,TGTGCCAGCAGCCCACTAGCGGGGGGGCCGAATGAGCAGTTCTTC,CASSPLAGGPNEQFF